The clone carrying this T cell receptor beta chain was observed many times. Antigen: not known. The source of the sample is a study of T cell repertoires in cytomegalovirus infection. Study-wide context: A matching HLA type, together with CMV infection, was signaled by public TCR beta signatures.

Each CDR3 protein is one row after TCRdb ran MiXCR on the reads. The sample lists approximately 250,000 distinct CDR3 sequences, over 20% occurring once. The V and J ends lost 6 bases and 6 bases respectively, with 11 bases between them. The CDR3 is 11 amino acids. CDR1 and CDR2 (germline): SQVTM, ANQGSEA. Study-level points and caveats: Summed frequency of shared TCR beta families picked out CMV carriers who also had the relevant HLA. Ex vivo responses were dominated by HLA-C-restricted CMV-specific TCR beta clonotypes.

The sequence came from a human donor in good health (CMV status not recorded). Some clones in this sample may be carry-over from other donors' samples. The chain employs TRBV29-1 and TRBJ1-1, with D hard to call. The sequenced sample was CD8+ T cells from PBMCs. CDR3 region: CSVSGFPEAFF. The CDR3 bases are TGCAGCGTCAGCGGGTTTCCTGAAGCTTTCTTT.